The clone carrying this T cell receptor beta chain has at least ten counts. The target antigen is unknown. The data were taken from a study of cytomegalovirus exposure and HLA in healthy donors. General study points: Earlier analysis found most TCR beta V segments productive about 87% or about 30% of the time.

The CDR3 runs to 14 residues. In germline, CDR1 is MNHNS, CDR2 SASEGT. Trimming took 3 bases from V and 0 from J, leaving 3 bases between them. PCR amplification relied on 60 Vbeta primers (plus 13 Jbeta primers). This table comes from immunoSEQ multiplex PCR, and its TCRdb copy is limited to in-frame clones, with some not included. The sample records more than 95,000 clones, around 15% being singletons. This TCR derives from a female donor in good health and CMV-seronegative. The specimen was PBMCs. This rearrangement joins TRBV6-1 to TRBJ2-6; no clear D gene. Here the CDR3 reads CASSDNSGANVLTF. The CDR3 DNA reads TGTGCCAGCAGTGACAACTCTGGGGCCAACGTCCTGACTTTC.